The sequence of this TCR beta chain was determined in a study of blood T cell repertoires in COVID-19. J was trimmed by 2 bases and V by 4 bases; bases with no gene match: 7. This CDR3 region has 16 residues. Looked up from germline, CDR1 is KGHSH and CDR2 is LQKENI. Per the original methods: Estimated nucleated cell counts came from reference gene primer amplification. Generated by immunoSEQ multiplex PCR, the TCRdb table keeps only in-frame clones and is missing some. The V and J calls and the clone size are those of that table, but D and trimming were determined from the DNA. The table lists approximately 58,000 clones, approximately 75% of them singletons.

The sequence was obtained from a man in his 60s with COVID-19, enrolled during active disease. This rearrangement joins TRBV18 to TRBJ2-2, with TRBD2 matching 7 bases. The material sequenced was peripheral blood. The CDR3 sequence: CASSQGSSGNTGELFF. The CDR3 nucleotides read TGTGCCAGCTCACAGGGGTCTAGCGGAAACACCGGGGAGCTGTTTTTT.